These 30 T cell receptor beta chains originate from one sample sequenced in a study of response to subunit inactivated influenza vaccine. MiXCR, run by TCRdb on the RT-PCR reads, gives a single entry per CDR3 protein. The top ten hold approximately 12% of the sample, which has 430,000 or so distinct CDR3 sequences, approximately 9.9% seen once. This specimen was PBMCs from blood, taken more than 35 days after vaccination. The receptors stem from a man between 50 and 59 years old who received an inactivated influenza vaccine.

This clonotype appeared many times. V gene TRBV20-1 combines with J gene TRBJ2-2; D not certain. This CDR3 is built from 12 residues. CDR1 is DFQATT and CDR2 is SNEGSKA in the germline V gene (reference sequence). V lost 1 base and J lost 6, with 6 bases in between. CDR3 DNA sequence: TGCAGTGCTAGAGGCACGGCCGGGGAGCTGTTTTTT. Protein product: CSARGTAGELFF.

The chain uses TRBV5-6 and TRBJ1-1; 9 nucleotides agree with TRBD1. Losses at the gene ends were 3 bases for V and 6 bases for J; bases not matched to a gene: 3. The CDR3 is made up of 13 amino acids. From germline, CDR1 is SGHDT and CDR2 YYEEEE. Here the CDR3 DNA reads TGTGCCAGCAGCTGGGACAGGGACGCTGAAGCTTTCTTT. Translation gives CASSWDRDAEAFF.

This clonotype was counted a few times. The chain employs TRBV6-6 and TRBJ1-1; 7 nucleotides agree with TRBD1. The ends lost 7 bases at V and 4 bases at J; junction bases unmatched: 6. This CDR3 spans 13 amino acids. Germline V gene lookup returns CDR1 MNHNY and CDR2 SVGAGI (reference sequence). The chain's CDR3 is CASKETGSTEAFF. The CDR3, as DNA: TGTGCCAGCAAAGAGACAGGGTCCACTGAAGCTTTCTTT.

This chain uses TRBV28 with TRBJ1-2; D is undetermined. The germline V gene encodes CDR1 MDHEN and CDR2 SYDVKM. The CDR3 extends over 13 amino acids. V lost 8 bases and J lost 0, with 10 bases in between. The CDR3 bases are TGTGCCAGCTTCTCGGCCGCTAACTATGGCTACACCTTC. It translates to CASFSAANYGYTF.

This clonotype was seen a few times. This sequence joins TRBV5-1 and TRBJ1-1; no reliable D call. In germline, CDR1 is SGHRS, CDR2 YFSETQ. V was pared by 0 bases and J by 1 base, with 7 bases between. The CDR3 runs 14 residues. The DNA for the CDR3 is TGCGCCAGCAGCTTGGCCGTACAGAACACTGAAGCTTTCTTT. Translated: CASSLAVQNTEAFF.

The rearrangement joins TRBV10-3 to TRBJ2-6; D gene uncertain. The CDR3 is 15 residues long. The ends were cut back, 3 bases at V and 0 bases at J, with 6 bases in the middle. The germline gives CDR1 ENHRY, CDR2 SYGVKD. CDR3 region: CAISDGVSGANVLTF. The DNA of the CDR3 is TGTGCCATCAGTGATGGGGTCTCTGGGGCCAACGTCCTGACTTTC.

In this sample, this clonotype turned up many times. This chain links TRBV12-3 or TRBV12-4 with TRBJ1-1; D gene unclear. This CDR3 has 12 residues. V was clipped by 3 bases and J by 8 bases, with 10 bases between them. CDR3 amino acids: CASSLVGSEAFF. In DNA, the CDR3 is TGTGCCAGCAGTTTGGTAGGGTCGGAAGCTTTCTTT.

This clonotype was seen a few times. This chain connects TRBV6-1 to TRBJ1-2; D remains ambiguous. V was clipped by 6 bases and J by 4 bases, with 12 bases between them. CDR1 is MNHNS and CDR2 is SASEGT in the germline V gene. This CDR3 is 13 amino acids long. CDR3 sequence reads: CASRGEAFYGYTF. The CDR3 bases are TGTGCCAGCAGGGGTGAAGCTTTCTATGGCTACACCTTC.

This clonotype was picked up a small number of times. V usage is TRBV6-5 and J usage is TRBJ2-3; TRBD1 or TRBD2 may be the D gene (5 bases each). Germline CDR1 MNHEY, CDR2 SVGAGI. The CDR3 totals 17 residues. V dropped 3 bases and J dropped 2 bases, with 18 bases sitting between them. CDR3 loop: CASSYSLGADYTDTQYF. The CDR3 nucleotides are TGTGCCAGCAGTTATTCTCTCGGGGCTGACTACACAGATACGCAGTATTTT.

Ten or more counts support this clonotype. This chain joins TRBV12-3 or TRBV12-4 and TRBJ1-1; perhaps TRBD1 as D (6 bases). This CDR3 contains 15 residues. V lost 6 bases to trimming and J lost 5 bases, with 19 bases between them. The chain's CDR3 is CASSLGQGLGTEAFF. CDR3 sequence (DNA): TGTGCCAGCAGCCTGGGCCAGGGGCTGGGGACTGAAGCTTTCTTT.

The chain employs TRBV6-2 or TRBV6-3 and TRBJ2-4; D not certain. The V and J ends lost 0 bases and 7 bases respectively, with 13 bases between them. The CDR3 has 15 residues. Germline values: CDR1 MNHEY, CDR2 SVGEGT. The CDR3 nucleotides are TGTGCCAGCAGTTACTCGAAGGTCCAGGAGAACATTCAGTACTTC. It encodes CASSYSKVQENIQYF.

Many counts were recorded for this clonotype. This CDR3 is CSARVRALSNTEAFF. CDR3 bases: TGCAGTGCTAGAGTAAGGGCACTATCGAACACTGAAGCTTTCTTT. V gene TRBV20-1 combines with J gene TRBJ1-1; D is undetermined. Germline-derived CDR1 and CDR2 are DFQATT and SNEGSKA (reference sequence). CDR3 length: 15 residues. The V end was cut by 1 base, the J end by 1 base, with 13 bases between.

J is TRBJ2-7 and V is TRBV28, with a weak D call TRBD1 (6 bases). CDR1 is MDHEN and CDR2 is SYDVKM in the germline V gene. Trimming took off 7 bases at V and 1 base at J, with 17 bases between the two ends. The CDR3 is 15 residues long. CDR3 protein: CASTWGQGGSYEQYF. In DNA form, the CDR3 reads TGTGCCAGCACCTGGGGGCAGGGTGGGTCCTACGAGCAGTACTTC.

This clonotype was recorded at least ten times. The CDR3 DNA sequence: TGCAGCGTTACTCGGACAGAGAACACTGAAGCTTTCTTT. It codes for CSVTRTENTEAFF. The rearrangement links TRBV29-1 to TRBJ1-1; D perhaps matches TRBD1 (6 bases). V lost 5 bases, J lost 1 base, and 11 bases lay in between. Germline CDR1 and CDR2: SQVTM and ANQGSEA. The CDR3 totals 13 residues.

The V call is TRBV4-1, the J call TRBJ2-7, with D tentatively TRBD2 (6 bases). The CDR3 runs 14 residues. Germline V CDR1 and CDR2: MGHRA, YSYEKL. V was clipped by 6 bases and J by 2 bases, with 14 bases between them. CDR3 bases: TGCGCCAGCAGTATCCGGGACTCAGCCTACGAGCAGTACTTC. Protein sequence: CASSIRDSAYEQYF.

J is TRBJ2-7 and V is TRBV6-2 or TRBV6-3; the match to TRBD1 covers 8 bases. This CDR3 spans 15 amino acids. V trimming: 7 bases; J trimming: 3 bases; junction bases outside the gene matches: 11. From germline, CDR1 is MNHEY and CDR2 SVGEGT. CDR3 in DNA: TGTGCCAGCATTGCAATCGGGACAGGCTACTACGAGCAGTACTTC. Protein sequence: CASIAIGTGYYEQYF.

This clonotype was seen a handful of times. The CDR3 region has the DNA TGTGCCAGCAGTGAAGGGCGGACTAGTGGAGGGACCCAGTACTTC. Its protein product is CASSEGRTSGGTQYF. The chain employs TRBV2 and TRBJ2-5, with 7 bases lining up with TRBD2. The CDR3 consists of 15 residues. Per germline, CDR1 SNHLY and CDR2 FYNNEI. V was clipped by 1 base and J by 7 bases; unmatched bases: 9.

The gene calls are TRBV18 and TRBJ2-1; unclear D gene. The germline V and J ends were trimmed by 3 bases and 8 bases, with 11 bases remaining between them. The CDR3 has 13 amino acids. CDR1 and CDR2 (germline): KGHSH, LQKENI. CDR3 in amino acids: CASSPISFHEQFF. CDR3 coding DNA: TGTGCCAGCTCACCGATTAGCTTCCATGAGCAGTTCTTC.

The table lists this clonotype with many counts. The J gene is TRBJ2-5, the V gene TRBV2; unclear D gene. Germline-derived CDR1 and CDR2 are SNHLY and FYNNEI. The V end lost 8 bases, the J end lost 1 base, and 5 bases lay between the germline ends. The CDR3 consists of 11 residues. CDR3 DNA: TGTGCCAGCGGCCCCCAAGAGACCCAGTACTTC. As protein: CASGPQETQYF.

This clonotype has just a few counts. The J gene is TRBJ1-2, the V gene TRBV20-1; D is uncertain. The V gene lost 2 bases and the J gene lost 5 bases, with 15 bases spanning the gap. There are 14 residues in the CDR3. Germline V gene data show CDR1 as DFQATT and CDR2 as SNEGSKA (reference sequence). The CDR3 sequence: CSARRTALGYGYTF. In DNA form, the CDR3 reads TGCAGTGCTAGACGGACCGCGCTTGGGTATGGCTACACCTTC.

This clonotype was counted at least ten times. The chain's CDR3 is CASSLGLAGLVYNEQFF. The CDR3 region has the DNA TGCGCCAGCAGCTTGGGGCTAGCGGGGCTCGTTTACAATGAGCAGTTCTTC. This chain links TRBV5-1 with TRBJ2-1; 9 bases fit TRBD2. CDR1 is SGHRS and CDR2 is YFSETQ in the germline V gene. Trimming at V came to 0 bases and at J to 4 bases, leaving 8 bases not matched to a gene. The CDR3 has 17 amino acids.

This clonotype has a count of ten or more. The genes are TRBV20-1 and TRBJ2-3, with D possibly being TRBD2 (6 bases). This CDR3 region has 16 residues. The germline CDR1 and CDR2 sequences are DFQATT and SNEGSKA (reference sequence). V dropped 3 bases and J dropped 0 bases, with 16 bases sitting between them. CDR3 in DNA: TGCAGTGCTAGGAGGAGGGGCAGAGCTAGCACAGATACGCAGTATTTT. Residues: CSARRRGRASTDTQYF.

This clonotype was seen only a few times. V gene TRBV10-2 combines with J gene TRBJ2-5; D gene uncertain. In germline, CDR1 is WSHSY, CDR2 SAAADI. With 6 bases removed from V and 2 bases from J, the gap between germline ends came to 16 bases. The CDR3 covers 15 residues. The DNA for the CDR3 is TGCGCCAGCAGCCTCGCTGGAGTTGGTCAAGAGACCCAGTACTTC. Protein product: CASSLAGVGQETQYF.

The chain combines TRBV5-5 with TRBJ2-5; D is unresolved. This CDR3 has 13 residues. CDR1 is SGHKS and CDR2 is YYEKEE in the germline V gene (reference sequence). V was clipped by 2 bases and J by 4 bases, with 9 bases between them. The CDR3 sequence: CASSFSRPETQYF. CDR3 in DNA: TGTGCCAGCAGCTTTTCTAGACCAGAGACCCAGTACTTC.

This clonotype has at least ten counts. The rearrangement joins TRBV5-1 to TRBJ2-1; TRBD2 aligns across 9 bases. With 0 bases clipped from V and 9 bases from J, the junction kept 7 bases outside the gene matches. This CDR3 is built from 15 residues. In germline, CDR1 is SGHRS, CDR2 YFSETQ. CDR3 loop: CASSLEGLAGSEQFF. CDR3 coding DNA: TGCGCCAGCAGCTTGGAGGGACTAGCCGGGAGTGAGCAGTTCTTC.

V is TRBV5-4 and J is TRBJ2-7, with D perhaps matching TRBD2 (5 bases). This CDR3 contains 13 residues. Germline CDR1 is SGHNT and CDR2 is YYREEE (reference sequence). V lost 5 bases to trimming and J lost 2 bases, with 11 bases between them. For the CDR3, the DNA is TGTGCCAGCAGTCGGACTCTCGCCTACGAGCAGTACTTC. It is translated as CASSRTLAYEQYF.

This clonotype was observed a few times. The V call is TRBV15, the J call TRBJ2-3, with D maybe TRBD1 (6 bases). This CDR3 contains 14 residues. CDR1 and CDR2 (germline): LNHNV, YYDKDF (reference sequence). Between the trimmed V and J ends, which lost 2 bases and 6 bases, there was a span of 12 bases. The CDR3 protein is CATSRYRESDTQYF. The CDR3 DNA reads TGTGCCACCAGCAGATACAGGGAATCCGATACGCAGTATTTT.

This clonotype has more than one count but fewer than ten. V is TRBV28 and J is TRBJ2-3, with D perhaps matching TRBD1 (6 bases). Trimming removed 4 bases at V and 1 base at J, with 15 bases between. The CDR3 extends over 16 amino acids. Germline V gives CDR1 MDHEN, CDR2 SYDVKM. CDR3 nucleotides: TGTGCCAGCAGTTCGACAGGCCAGTTTCGCACAGATACGCAGTATTTT. This gives the protein CASSSTGQFRTDTQYF.

This clonotype was recorded many times. The genes are TRBV10-3 and TRBJ2-5; no reliable D call. Germline CDR1 reads ENHRY; CDR2 reads SYGVKD. The V end was cut by 4 bases, the J end by 1 base, with 7 bases between. This CDR3 spans 13 amino acids. The CDR3 nucleotides are TGTGCCATCAGTGCCTCTAGCCAAGAGACCCAGTACTTC. Its protein product is CAISASSQETQYF.

This clonotype came up many times. This rearrangement joins TRBV5-6 to TRBJ2-5, with 7 bases that match TRBD1. J gave up 2 bases and V 0 bases, and 1 base lay outside the gene matches. The CDR3 length is 14 residues. In germline, CDR1 is SGHDT, CDR2 YYEEEE. CDR3 DNA sequence: TGTGCCAGCAGCTTGGGGGACAGACAAGAGACCCAGTACTTC. It yields the protein CASSLGDRQETQYF.